This T cell receptor (beta chain) is drawn from a study of T cells in Graves' hyperthyroidism and ophthalmopathy. TCR beta CDR3 regions were amplified from RNA transcripts. TCR CDR3 underwent first-round RT-PCR with the HTBI primer set. TCRdb re-derived calls from the multiplex PCR reads in MiXCR, one entry per CDR3 protein. The sample holds under 350,000 distinct CDR3 sequences, approximately 22% seen once. In this sample, this clonotype turned up many times. The germline V gene encodes CDR1 MDHEN and CDR2 SYDVKM. This CDR3 has 13 residues. V lost 4 bases, J lost 3 bases, and 9 bases lay in between. The chain joins TRBV28 to TRBJ2-5; a possible D gene is TRBD1 (6 bases). The TCR sequence derives from a woman in her 50s with Graves' hyperthyroidism. What was sequenced was blood. The CDR3 bases are TGTGCCAGCAGTTCCTACAGGGAAGAGACCCAGTACTTC. Its translation is CASSSYREETQYF.